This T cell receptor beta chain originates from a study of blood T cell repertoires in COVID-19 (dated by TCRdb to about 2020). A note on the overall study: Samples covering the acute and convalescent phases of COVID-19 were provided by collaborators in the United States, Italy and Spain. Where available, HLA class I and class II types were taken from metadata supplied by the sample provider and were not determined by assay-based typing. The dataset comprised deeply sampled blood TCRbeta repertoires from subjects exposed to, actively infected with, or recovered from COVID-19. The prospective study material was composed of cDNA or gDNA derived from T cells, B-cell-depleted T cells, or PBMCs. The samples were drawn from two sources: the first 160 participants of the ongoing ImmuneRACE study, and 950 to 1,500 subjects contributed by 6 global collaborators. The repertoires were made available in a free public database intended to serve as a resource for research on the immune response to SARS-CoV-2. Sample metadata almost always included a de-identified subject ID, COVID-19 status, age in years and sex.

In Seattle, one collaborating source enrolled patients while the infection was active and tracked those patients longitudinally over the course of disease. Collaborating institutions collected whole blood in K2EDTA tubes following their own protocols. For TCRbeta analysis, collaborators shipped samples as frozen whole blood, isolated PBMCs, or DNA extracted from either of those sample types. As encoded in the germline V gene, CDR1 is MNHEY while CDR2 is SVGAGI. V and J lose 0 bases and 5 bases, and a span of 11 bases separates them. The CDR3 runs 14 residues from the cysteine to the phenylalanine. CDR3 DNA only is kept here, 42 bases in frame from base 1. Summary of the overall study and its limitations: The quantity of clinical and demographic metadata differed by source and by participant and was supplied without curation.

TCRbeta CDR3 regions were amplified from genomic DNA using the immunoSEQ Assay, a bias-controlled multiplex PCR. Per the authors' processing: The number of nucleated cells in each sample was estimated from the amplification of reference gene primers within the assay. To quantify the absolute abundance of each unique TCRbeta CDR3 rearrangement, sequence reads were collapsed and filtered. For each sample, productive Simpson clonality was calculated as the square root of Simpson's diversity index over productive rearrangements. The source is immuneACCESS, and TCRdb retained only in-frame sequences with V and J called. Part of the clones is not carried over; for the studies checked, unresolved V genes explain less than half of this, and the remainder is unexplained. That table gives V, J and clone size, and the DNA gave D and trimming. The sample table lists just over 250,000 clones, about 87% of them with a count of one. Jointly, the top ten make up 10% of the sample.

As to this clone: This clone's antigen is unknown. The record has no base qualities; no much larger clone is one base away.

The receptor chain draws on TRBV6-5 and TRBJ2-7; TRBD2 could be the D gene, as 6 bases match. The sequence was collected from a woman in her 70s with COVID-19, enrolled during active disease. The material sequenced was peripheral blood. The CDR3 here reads CASSYSSGGNEQYF. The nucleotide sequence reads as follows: TGTGCCAGCAGTTACTCCAGCGGAGGGAACGAGCAGTACTTC.